The 15 T cell receptor beta chains listed next were all sequenced from one sample in a study of post-analysis software for immune sequencing data (dated by TCRdb to about 2015). On the study overall, not on this receptor specifically: Patients showed significantly higher frequencies than controls for about five TRBV segments, among them TRBV5-6, TRBV5-1 and TRBV20-1.

Libraries were constructed by PCR. Instrument on record: Illumina HiSeq 2500. To reduce PCR and sequencing biases, unique molecular identifiers were built into the TCR beta cDNA libraries. TCRdb itself trimmed the public reads at Q25 with fastp, ran MiXCR and retained productive beta chains. Rows are unified per CDR3 protein, each entry keeping the most common DNA and genes. In this sample the table shows hundreds of thousands of distinct CDR3 sequences, more than 50% of which occur a single time. Of the sample, approximately 10% falls within the top ten clones. Their antigen targets remain unknown. Sequencing was performed on blood. These receptors were obtained from a girl aged 2-10 years with multiple sclerosis.

Comments on this clonotype: The conserved phenylalanine or tryptophan normally closing the CDR3 is absent here, so this likely arose from a read error. V usage is TRBV5-1 and J usage is TRBJ2-1; 11 bases are a match to TRBD2. Looked up from germline, CDR1 is SGHRS and CDR2 is YFSETQ. CDR3 length: 16 residues. Unmatched junction bases numbered 5, after V lost 1 base and J lost 5 bases. The CDR3 DNA is TGCGCCAGCAGCTTGCGGCTAGCGGGGGGCGACAATGAGCAGTTCTGC. Translated: CASSLRLAGGDNEQFC.

The rearrangement uses TRBV20-1 and TRBJ2-7, with D maybe TRBD1 (5 bases). V was trimmed by 1 base and J by 2 bases, leaving 18 bases between them. The CDR3 contains 16 residues. The germline gives CDR1 DFQATT, CDR2 SNEGSKA (reference sequence). CDR3 in amino acids: CSARGPKGLRPYEQYF. For the CDR3, the DNA is TGCAGTGCTAGAGGGCCCAAGGGGTTGCGTCCCTACGAGCAGTACTTC.

V gene TRBV24-1 combines with J gene TRBJ1-5; D uncertain. Trimming shortened V by 3 bases and J by 3 bases, and 8 bases separated the two germline ends. The V gene's germline CDR1 is KGHDR and CDR2 SFDVKD. This CDR3 is 14 amino acids long. For the CDR3, the DNA is TGTGCCACCAGTGATGTCACCTCCAATCAGCCCCAGCATTTT. Protein sequence: CATSDVTSNQPQHF.

The CDR3 loop is CSASYGSKSRRTQYF. The CDR3 region has the DNA TGCAGTGCTAGTTACGGCAGCAAGAGTAGAAGGACCCAGTACTTC. The V call is TRBV20-1, the J call TRBJ2-5, with D unresolved. The V gene's germline CDR1 is DFQATT and CDR2 SNEGSKA (reference sequence). The CDR3 contains 15 residues. The V gene lost 3 bases and the J gene lost 7 bases, with 21 bases spanning the gap.

This rearrangement joins TRBV12-5 to TRBJ1-5; D not resolved. Germline V gene lookup returns CDR1 LGHNT and CDR2 FRNRAP. This CDR3 has 13 amino acids. The V and J ends lost 1 base and 2 bases respectively, with 3 bases between them. This CDR3 reads CASGLDGNQPQHF. The CDR3 DNA is TGTGCTAGTGGTTTGGATGGCAATCAGCCCCAGCATTTT.

This clonotype has only a few counts. The chain uses TRBV27 and TRBJ1-2; 9 bases match TRBD1. Per the germline V gene, CDR1 is MNHEY and CDR2 is SMNVEV (reference sequence). The CDR3 loop spans 13 amino acids. After removal of 8 bases from V and 7 bases from J, the junction contained 8 bases not matched to a gene. CDR3 residues: CASSGTGCGGYTF. DNA of the CDR3: TGTGCCAGCTCCGGGACAGGGTGTGGTGGCTACACCTTC.

The DNA for the CDR3 is TGTGCCAGCAGAACCGGGACTAGCGGGAGGGAGACCCAGTACTTC. This translates into CASRTGTSGRETQYF. This rearrangement joins TRBV6-6 to TRBJ2-5; TRBD2 matches at 15 bases. The junction had 4 bases not matched to a gene; V was cut back by 6 bases and J by 5 bases. Germline V gene lookup returns CDR1 MNHNY and CDR2 SVGAGI (reference sequence). CDR3 length: 15 amino acids.

The CDR3 DNA follows: TGCAGCGTTTTGGGGACGGGGTACGAGACGGACGAGCAGTACTTC. This gives the protein CSVLGTGYETDEQYF. The chain recombines TRBV29-1 with TRBJ2-7; possibly TRBD1 or TRBD2 for D (5 bases each). The CDR3 spans 15 residues. V was shortened by 5 bases and J by 5 bases, with 22 bases between the two germline ends. Germline V gives CDR1 SQVTM, CDR2 ANQGSEA.

This chain links TRBV4-2 with TRBJ1-1; no firm D call. V lost 2 bases, J lost 5 bases, and 9 bases lay in between. CDR1 and CDR2 from the germline V gene are LGHNA and YNFKEQ. The length of the CDR3 is 13 residues. The chain's CDR3 is CASSQIVGTEAFF. DNA of the CDR3: TGTGCCAGCAGCCAAATAGTGGGAACTGAAGCTTTCTTT.

The chain employs TRBV10-3 and TRBJ1-1; 7 positions match TRBD1. Germline V gives CDR1 ENHRY, CDR2 SYGVKD. This CDR3 contains 14 residues. After removal of 8 bases from V and 0 bases from J, the junction contained 6 bases not matched to a gene. CDR3: CAIRDRALNTEAFF. CDR3 sequence (DNA): TGTGCCATCCGGGACAGAGCTCTGAACACTGAAGCTTTCTTT.

The CDR3 sequence is CASSFILSEAFF. The CDR3 bases are TGTGCCAGCAGCTTTATTTTATCTGAAGCTTTCTTT. The chain couples TRBV7-2 to TRBJ1-1; unclear D gene. CDR3 length: 12 residues. CDR1 is SGHTA and CDR2 is FQGNSA in the germline V gene. V lost 3 bases and J lost 6, with 8 bases in between.

The chain combines TRBV1 with TRBJ1-2; the table calls TRBD1, which could not be checked here. TRBV1 represents a pseudogene. This CDR3 is 16 amino acids long. CDR3 sequence reads: CTSSPPGGRINYGYTF. The CDR3 DNA is TGCACCAGCAGCCCCCCGGGGGGCAGGATAAACTATGGCTACACCTTC.

This clonotype was detected a few times. The chain has TRBV7-6 and TRBJ2-6; D is possibly TRBD1 or TRBD2 (6 bases each). The CDR3 length is 17 residues. From germline, CDR1 is SGHVS and CDR2 FNYEAQ. V was shortened by 5 bases and J by 4 bases, with 18 bases between the two germline ends. CDR3 in amino acids: CASSPPSGGLGANVLTF. CDR3 nucleotides: TGTGCCAGCAGCCCTCCGAGTGGGGGGCTCGGGGCCAACGTCCTGACTTTC.

The count of this clonotype is one. V and J are TRBV11-2 and TRBJ1-2; 9 nucleotides match TRBD1. Germline CDR1 and CDR2: SGHAT and FQNNGV. The J segment lost 8 bases and the V segment lost 5 bases, leaving 6 bases of the junction unmatched. The CDR3 extends over 13 amino acids. CDR3 nucleotides: TGTGCCAGCAGCACACAGGGGGCGCTCGGCTACACCTTC. Protein product: CASSTQGALGYTF.

This chain uses TRBV7-9 with TRBJ1-1, with D maybe TRBD1 (6 bases). The CDR3 sequence is 15 residues long. V was pared by 6 bases and J by 1 base, with 15 bases between. Germline CDR1 SEHNR, CDR2 FQNEAQ (reference sequence). DNA for the CDR3: TGTGCCAGCAGATCCTCCAGGGGCCCGAACACTGAAGCTTTCTTT. Protein sequence: CASRSSRGPNTEAFF.